This entry lists 8 T cell receptor beta chains sequenced from one sample in a study of beta chain features in type 1 diabetes (dated by TCRdb to the late 2010s). Library method: the immunoSEQ multiplex PCR assay. The entire isolated RNA was reverse transcribed using the High Capacity cDNA Reverse Transcription Kit, and thus expressed TCRB transcripts were sequenced. Sourced from immuneACCESS, this table was stored by TCRdb with only in-frame sequences that have V and J called. A share of the clones is absent; for the studies checked, an unresolved V gene accounts for under half, and the remainder has no known explanation. This sample holds some 180,000 clones; about 13% were observed only once. The ten most abundant clones make up about 0.58% of the sample. The sequencing sample was made of central memory CD4+ T cells from blood. The receptors here all came from a woman aged 18-29 years in good health.

V usage is TRBV18 and J usage is TRBJ2-5, with 7 bases matching TRBD2. J was trimmed by 1 base and V by 6 bases; bases with no gene match: 2. Germline V gene sequence: CDR1 KGHSH, CDR2 LQKENI. This CDR3 spans 13 amino acids. The CDR3 spells CASSREVQETQYF. DNA for the CDR3: TGTGCCAGCTCCCGGGAGGTCCAAGAGACCCAGTACTTC. The variable domain in full, with the rest retrieved from reference TRBV18 and TRBJ2-5, is NAGVMQNPRHLVRRRGQEARLRCSPMKGHSHVYWYRQLPEEGLKFMVYLQKENIIDESGMPKERFSAEFPKEGPSILRIQQVVRGDSAAYFCASSREVQETQYFGPGTRLLVL.

In nucleotides, the CDR3 is TGTGCCAGCAGCTCTTGGGCGGTCCAGGGAACTGAAGCTTTCTTT. The encoded protein is CASSSWAVQGTEAFF. The chain employs TRBV7-6 and TRBJ1-1, with a possible D match to TRBD1 (5 bases). Germline CDR1 is SGHVS and CDR2 is FNYEAQ. The CDR3 has 15 amino acids. Trimming left V 4 bases short and J 5 bases short, with 17 bases between.

In its sample, this clone was seen a few times. This sequence joins TRBV19 and TRBJ1-3; perhaps TRBD1 as D (5 bases). Per germline, CDR1 LNHDA and CDR2 SQIVND (reference sequence). The CDR3 length is 14 residues. V lost 7 bases to trimming and J lost 2 bases, with 12 bases between them. CDR3 nucleotide sequence: TGTGCCAGTAATCCTGGGGCAGCTGGAAACACCATATATTTT. Protein: CASNPGAAGNTIYF.

The genes are TRBV7-8 and TRBJ1-1; a weak D match, TRBD1 (5 bases). Per germline, CDR1 SGHVS and CDR2 FQNEAQ. V was cut by 5 bases and J by 2 bases, with 12 bases left in between. This CDR3 spans 14 amino acids. This chain's CDR3 is CASSRQGANTEAFF. The DNA of the CDR3 is TGTGCCAGCAGCCGACAAGGGGCTAACACTGAAGCTTTCTTT.

This chain connects TRBV4-2 to TRBJ2-5; possible D gene TRBD1, 6 bases. Germline V lookup: CDR1 LGHNA, CDR2 YNFKEQ. The V gene lost 2 bases and the J gene lost 2 bases, with 18 bases spanning the gap. CDR3 length: 17 residues. CDR3: CASSQSYGGYLQETQYF. CDR3 in DNA: TGTGCCAGCAGCCAATCCTATGGGGGCTACTTACAAGAGACCCAGTACTTC.

This clone has a handful of counts. This rearrangement joins TRBV30 to TRBJ2-3; D is unclear. Germline CDR1 reads GTSNPN; CDR2 reads SVGIG (reference sequence). With 4 bases removed from V and 0 bases from J, the gap between germline ends came to 11 bases. CDR3 length: 14 amino acids. In DNA, the CDR3 is TGTGCCTGGAAATCAGGTCCTAGCACAGATACGCAGTATTTT. This translates into CAWKSGPSTDTQYF. Combining the CDR3 with reference TRBV30 and TRBJ2-3 gives the whole variable domain SQTIHQWPATLVQPVGSPLSLECTVEGTSNPNLYWYRQAAGRGLQLLFYSVGIGQISSEVPQNLSASRPQDRQFILSSKKLLLSDSGFYLCAWKSGPSTDTQYFGPGTRLTVL.

This clone was recorded a few times. Compared with germline, one end of the junction differs, possibly owing to a read error. The genes are TRBV7-2 and TRBJ1-2; 8 bases align to TRBD1. The CDR3 runs to 15 residues. Germline V gives CDR1 SGHTA, CDR2 FQGNSA. CDR3 nucleotide sequence: TGTGCCAGCCGCTTAAGCGCAGGGGGCATCTATGGCTACACCTTC. It specifies CASRLSAGGIYGYTF.

This clone was seen more than once but under ten times. The V call is TRBV5-8, the J call TRBJ1-1, with TRBD1 as a possible D gene (6 bases). In germline, CDR1 is SGHTS, CDR2 YDEGEE. The CDR3 is 15 amino acids. Deletions cut 8 bases from V and 1 base from J, with 18 bases between. CDR3 sequence: CASQLRTGQNTEAFF. In DNA form, the CDR3 reads TGTGCCAGTCAGCTTAGGACGGGACAGAACACTGAAGCTTTCTTT.